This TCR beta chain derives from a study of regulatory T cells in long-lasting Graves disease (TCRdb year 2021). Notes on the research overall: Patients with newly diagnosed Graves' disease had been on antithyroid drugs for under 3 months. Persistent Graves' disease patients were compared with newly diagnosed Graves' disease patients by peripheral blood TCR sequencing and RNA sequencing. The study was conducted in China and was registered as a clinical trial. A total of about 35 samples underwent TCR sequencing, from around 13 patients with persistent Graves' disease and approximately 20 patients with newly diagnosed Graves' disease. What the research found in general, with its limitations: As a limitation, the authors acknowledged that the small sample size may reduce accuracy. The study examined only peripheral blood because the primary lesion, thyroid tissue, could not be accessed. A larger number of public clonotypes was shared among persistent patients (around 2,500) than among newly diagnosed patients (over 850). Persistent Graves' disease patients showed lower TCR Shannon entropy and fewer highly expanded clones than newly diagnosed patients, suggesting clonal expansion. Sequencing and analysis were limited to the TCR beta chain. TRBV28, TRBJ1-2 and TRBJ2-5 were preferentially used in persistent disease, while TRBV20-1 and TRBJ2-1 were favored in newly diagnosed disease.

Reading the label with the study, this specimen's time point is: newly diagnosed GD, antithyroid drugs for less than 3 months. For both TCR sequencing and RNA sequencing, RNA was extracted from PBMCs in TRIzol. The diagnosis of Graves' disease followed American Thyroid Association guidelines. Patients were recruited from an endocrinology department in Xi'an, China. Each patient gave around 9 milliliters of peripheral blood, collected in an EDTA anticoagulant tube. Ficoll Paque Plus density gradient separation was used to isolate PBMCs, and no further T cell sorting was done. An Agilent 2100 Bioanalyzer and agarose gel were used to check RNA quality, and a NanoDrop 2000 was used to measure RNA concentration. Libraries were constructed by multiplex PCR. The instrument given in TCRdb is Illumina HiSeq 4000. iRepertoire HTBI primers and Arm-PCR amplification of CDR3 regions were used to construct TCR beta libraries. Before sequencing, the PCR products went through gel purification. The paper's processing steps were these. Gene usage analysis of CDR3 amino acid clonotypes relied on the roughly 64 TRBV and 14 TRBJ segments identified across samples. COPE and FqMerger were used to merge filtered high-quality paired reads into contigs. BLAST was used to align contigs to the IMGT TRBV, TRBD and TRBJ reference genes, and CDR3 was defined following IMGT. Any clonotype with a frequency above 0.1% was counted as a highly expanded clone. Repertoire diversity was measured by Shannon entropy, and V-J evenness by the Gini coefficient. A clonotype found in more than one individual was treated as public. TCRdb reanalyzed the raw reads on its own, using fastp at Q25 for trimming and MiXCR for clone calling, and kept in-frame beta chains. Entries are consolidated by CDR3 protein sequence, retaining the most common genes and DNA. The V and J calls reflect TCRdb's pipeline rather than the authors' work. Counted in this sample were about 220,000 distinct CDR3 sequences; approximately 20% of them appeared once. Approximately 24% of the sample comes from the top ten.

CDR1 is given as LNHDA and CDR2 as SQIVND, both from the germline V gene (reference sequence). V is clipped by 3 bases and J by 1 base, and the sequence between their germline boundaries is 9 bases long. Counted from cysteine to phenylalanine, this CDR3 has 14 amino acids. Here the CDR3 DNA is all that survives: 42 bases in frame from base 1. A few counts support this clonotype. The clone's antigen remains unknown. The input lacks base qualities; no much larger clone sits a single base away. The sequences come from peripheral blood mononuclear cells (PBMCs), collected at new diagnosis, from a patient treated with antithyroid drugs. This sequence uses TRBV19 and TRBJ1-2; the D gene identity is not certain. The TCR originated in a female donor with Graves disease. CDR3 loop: CASSIRWDNYGYTF. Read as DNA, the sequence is TGTGCCAGTAGTATCCGGTGGGATAACTATGGCTACACCTTC.